The clone carrying this T cell receptor (beta chain) was counted at least ten times. Antigen: not known. This record comes from a study of CD8 T cells in ankylosing spondylitis. Study findings and constraints: Ankylosing spondylitis blood seemed to carry a telltale TCR beta motif made of under 10 highly homologous variants.

Trimming at V came to 10 bases and at J to 8 bases, leaving 11 bases not matched to a gene. CDR1 and CDR2 from the germline V gene are MNHNS and SASEGT. The CDR3 covers 13 residues. TCRdb recomputed calls from the 5' RACE reads with MiXCR, one row per CDR3 protein. The table records around 210,000 distinct CDR3 sequences, around 8% of them present only once. The material sequenced was blood, either unsorted or a sorted T cell fraction (not recorded which). The source of this sequence is a female donor with ankylosing spondylitis or in good health (not recorded which). V and J are TRBV6-1 and TRBJ1-2; 9 nucleotides agree with TRBD1. The CDR3, as DNA: TGTGCCACCACAGGGGGCATCGCGGGAGGCTACACCTTC. Its translation is CATTGGIAGGYTF.